Shown below are 14 T cell receptor beta chains from a single sample sequenced in a study of CD8 T cells in ankylosing spondylitis (dated by TCRdb to 2015 to 2018). Library preparation was by 5' RACE. For sequencing, an Illumina HiSeq 2500 was employed. TCRdb reanalyzed the raw reads on its own, using fastp at Q25 for trimming and MiXCR for clone calling, and kept in-frame beta chains. Rows merge per CDR3 protein into single entries with the most common DNA and genes. The table for this sample lists roughly 260,000 distinct CDR3 sequences; around 20% of them were counted only once. The ten largest clones take up 7.5% to 9% of the sample. Sequenced material: blood, either unsorted or a sorted T cell fraction (not recorded which). The source is a male donor with ankylosing spondylitis or in good health (not recorded which).

The chain is built from TRBV4-2 and TRBJ2-2; the D gene is possibly TRBD1 (6 bases). V was cut by 0 bases and J by 2 bases, with 13 bases left in between. Germline CDR1 LGHNA, CDR2 YNFKEQ. The CDR3 is 17 residues long. The CDR3 spells CASSQDQAGDNTGELFF. The CDR3, as DNA: TGTGCCAGCAGCCAAGATCAGGCAGGGGATAACACCGGGGAGCTGTTTTTT.

This clonotype appeared a few times. The J gene is TRBJ2-2, the V gene TRBV12-3 or TRBV12-4, with 16 bases fitting TRBD2. The V segment lost 1 base and the J segment 6 bases; nucleotides outside the gene matches: 2. The CDR3 totals 17 residues. Here the CDR3 reads CASSLVGLAGGPGELFF. The CDR3 DNA reads TGTGCCAGCAGTTTAGTGGGACTAGCGGGGGGGCCCGGGGAGCTGTTTTTT.

The CDR3 coding sequence is TGTGCCAGCACGGAGGCTAACACCGGGGAGCTGTTTTTT. Its translation is CASTEANTGELFF. The rearrangement uses TRBV27 and TRBJ2-2, with TRBD2 as a possible D gene (5 bases). CDR1 is MNHEY, CDR2 SMNVEV, per germline (reference sequence). V was trimmed by 7 bases and J by 2 bases, leaving 8 bases between them. The CDR3 loop spans 13 amino acids.

This clonotype appeared a few times. This rearrangement joins TRBV5-1 to TRBJ2-3; tentatively, D is TRBD1 (5 bases). Germline assignment: CDR1 SGHRS and CDR2 YFSETQ. The V end was cut by 0 bases, the J end by 4 bases, with 15 bases between. CDR3 length equals 16 residues. The CDR3, as DNA: TGCGCCAGCAGCTTGGGAGTCCAGGGTCCTTCAGATACGCAGTATTTT. Protein product: CASSLGVQGPSDTQYF.

A few counts support this clonotype. The rearrangement links TRBV5-1 to TRBJ2-1, with D unresolved. Per germline, CDR1 SGHRS and CDR2 YFSETQ. V was pared by 2 bases and J by 0 bases, with 9 bases between. This CDR3 spans 15 amino acids. CDR3 nucleotides: TGCGCCAGCAGCTTAAAGGGTTTCTCCTACAATGAGCAGTTCTTC. Its translation is CASSLKGFSYNEQFF.

This clonotype was found once. The chain carries TRBV6-7 and TRBJ1-6; a possible D gene is TRBD1 (5 bases). TRBV6-7 is an ORF, and what it does is uncertain. V was pared by 1 base and J by 0 bases, with 10 bases between. The CDR3 loop spans 17 amino acids. The CDR3 region is CASSYCRGSSYNSPLHF. DNA of the CDR3: TGTGCCAGCAGTTACTGTAGGGGTAGCTCCTATAATTCACCCCTCCACTTT.

This clonotype was seen a few times. V is TRBV12-3 or TRBV12-4 and J is TRBJ2-3; maybe TRBD1 (6 bases). Trimming left V 5 bases short and J 3 bases short, with 6 bases between. The CDR3 length is 12 residues. The CDR3 protein is CASSTGTDTQYF. CDR3 in DNA: TGTGCCAGCAGTACAGGGACAGATACGCAGTATTTT.

The chain couples TRBV7-9 to TRBJ2-3; 10 positions match TRBD1. The germline CDR1 and CDR2 sequences are SEHNR and FQNEAQ (reference sequence). V was clipped by 8 bases and J by 5 bases; unmatched bases: 10. The CDR3 runs to 15 residues. CDR3 nucleotides: TGTGCCAGCCAGCTAGACAGGGGGCTGGGAGATACGCAGTATTTT. As protein: CASQLDRGLGDTQYF.

J is TRBJ2-2 and V is TRBV20-1; TRBD2 matches 9 bases. The germline V gene encodes CDR1 DFQATT and CDR2 SNEGSKA (reference sequence). Germline trimming cut 3 bases from V and 5 bases from J; bases unmatched to any gene: 10. The CDR3 covers 16 residues. For the CDR3, the DNA is TGCAGTGCTAGTTTGACTAGCGGCCCTCGGACCGGGGAGCTGTTTTTT. It specifies CSASLTSGPRTGELFF.

The chain has TRBV6-1 and TRBJ1-5; maybe TRBD1 (5 bases). Germline lookup yields CDR1 MNHNS and CDR2 SASEGT. The CDR3 has 13 amino acids. Trimming stripped 6 bases from V and 8 bases from J, with 14 bases between. The CDR3 is CASSGRGMEPQHF. CDR3 coding DNA: TGTGCCAGCAGCGGACGGGGGATGGAGCCCCAGCATTTT.

This clonotype has just a few counts. The gene calls are TRBV12-3 or TRBV12-4 and TRBJ1-3, with 8 bases aligning to TRBD1. The CDR3 extends over 12 amino acids. The CDR3 DNA reads TGTGCGACAGGGGCCACTGGAAACACCATATATTTT. Translating it yields CATGATGNTIYF.

This clonotype was detected only a few times. This chain uses TRBV5-1 with TRBJ1-1; 7 nucleotides match TRBD1. The germline CDR1 and CDR2 sequences are SGHRS and YFSETQ. Trimming took 4 bases from V and 0 from J; bases not matched to a gene: 9. This CDR3 has 16 amino acids. The CDR3 DNA reads as TGCGCCAGCAGCACGTTACAGGGGTCCCTGAACACTGAAGCTTTCTTT. It specifies CASSTLQGSLNTEAFF.

The table lists this clonotype with many counts. V usage is TRBV12-3 or TRBV12-4 and J usage is TRBJ1-1, with a tentative D call TRBD1 (6 bases). The CDR3 consists of 15 residues. V dropped 5 bases and J dropped 1 base, with 14 bases sitting between them. The CDR3 DNA reads as TGTGCCAGCAGTCCTTTGGGGGCCCGGAACACTGAAGCTTTCTTT. Protein: CASSPLGARNTEAFF.

The chain carries TRBV6-5 and TRBJ1-2; 7 bases fit TRBD1. The CDR3 is 17 residues long. The ends lost 0 bases at V and 6 bases at J; junction bases unmatched: 13. Germline CDR1 is MNHEY and CDR2 is SVGAGI. CDR3 DNA sequence: TGTGCCAGCAGTTACTCGAGAGGGGGACAGTCGCACGATGGCTACACCTTC. It yields the protein CASSYSRGGQSHDGYTF.